Included here is one T cell receptor beta chain sequence, with context. Its antigen is still unknown. Repertoires were generated with immunoSEQ multiplex PCR, while TCRdb's copy carries only in-frame clones and drops some. The sample holds around 1.4 million clones; about 98.5% are singletons and the top ten take 0.36%. The sample originates from a study of shared clonotypes between healthy human individuals. Study outcomes and limitations: Sequencing depth was expected to affect clonotype sharing among donors.

Per germline, CDR1 DFQATT and CDR2 SNEGSKA (reference sequence). The germline V and J ends were trimmed by 5 bases and 9 bases, with 8 bases remaining between them. CDR3 length: 10 amino acids. The source of this sequence is a man aged 25 to 45 in good health. The J gene is TRBJ2-1, the V gene TRBV20-1; D gene unclear. Sample: naive CD4+ T cells sorted from blood. As for subset: CD45RA+ positively selected. As DNA, the CDR3 is TGCAGTGCTGTATTGGGTGAGCAGTTCTTC. Amino acids: CSAVLGEQFF.